This T cell receptor beta chain was captured by sequencing in a study of metastatic and nonmetastatic thyroid tumors. Across the whole study: For malignant and benign thyroid patients, tumor or nodule tissue and blood were the sources whose repertoires were compared. Study-wide points: When malignant thyroid tumors were compared with benign nodules, TCR beta diversity was reportedly significantly higher in the malignant tumors. This held in both blood and tumor samples.

CDR1 is DFQATT and CDR2 is SNEGSKA in the germline V gene (reference sequence). Trimming took 0 bases from V and 8 from J; bases not matched to a gene: 7. The CDR3 sequence is 14 residues long. Before thyroid surgery, none of the patients had received any treatment. This clone is medium-sized in the sample. Its target is not known. In the original analysis: A classifier of distant metastasis in papillary thyroid cancer was built from CDR3 differences (across clinicopathological groups). TCRdb re-called clones from the PCR reads using MiXCR. The V and J calls shown here were made by TCRdb, not taken from the authors' results. Of 15,000 to 25,000 clones detected, 20% to 30% appear once; the ten largest clones hold roughly 3.3%.

The sample consisted of blood. The rearrangement uses TRBV20-1 and TRBJ1-2, with 9 bases aligning to TRBD1. The sequence came from a male donor with papillary thyroid cancer or a benign thyroid nodule (not recorded which). Some clones in this sample may be carry-over from other donors' samples. The CDR3 DNA reads as TGCAGTGCTAGAGATGAACAGGGGGCTATAGGCTACACCTTC. Translated: CSARDEQGAIGYTF.